The present TCR beta chain was sequenced within a study of cytomegalovirus exposure and HLA in healthy donors. For the study at large: An earlier analysis found 120 million or so unique TCR beta sequences from around 180 million T cells.

This CDR3 has 14 residues. V was cut by 0 bases and J by 2 bases, with 8 bases left in between. The germline V gene has CDR1 GTSNPN and CDR2 SVGIG (reference sequence). Researchers ran the PCR with 60 Vbeta and 13 Jbeta primers. As originally analysed: In a later analysis, 75 million to 85 million unique TCR beta chains included roughly 11 million shared by two or more donors. Assay: immunoSEQ multiplex PCR; the TCRdb copy retains only in-frame clones and omits some. That table furnishes V, J and clone size, whereas the DNA furnished D and trimming. The data show about 160,000 clones, approximately 80% seen once. This clone was seen once. Its antigen is not identified. Study results and limitations: HLA alleles showed associations with fewer than 20,000 TCR beta sequences in a later analysis, at a 0.05 false discovery rate. The authors confirmed in vitro that a few CMV-associated chains were specific for CMV antigens.

The sequencing input was PBMCs. The sequence was obtained from a man between 25 and 39 years old in good health and CMV-seronegative. V and J are TRBV30 and TRBJ1-5; D remains unclear. CDR3 nucleotides: TGTGCCTGGAGTGTACTAGGAGGCAATCAGCCCCAGCATTTT. Its translation is CAWSVLGGNQPQHF. Full variable domain (outside the CDR3, taken from reference TRBV30 and TRBJ1-5): SQTIHQWPATLVQPVGSPLSLECTVEGTSNPNLYWYRQAAGRGLQLLFYSVGIGQISSEVPQNLSASRPQDRQFILSSKKLLLSDSGFYLCAWSVLGGNQPQHFGDGTRLSIL.